Included here is one T cell receptor (beta chain) sequence, with context. Its antigen is currently unknown. The time point denotes: newly diagnosed GD, antithyroid drugs for less than 3 months. PBMCs were the source of the RNA used for TCR sequencing. The record originates from a study of regulatory T cells in long-lasting Graves disease. About the study: Antithyroid drug exposure in newly diagnosed Graves' patients had lasted under 3 months.

Assembly of TCR beta libraries relied on iRepertoire HTBI primers together with Arm-PCR of CDR3 regions. TCRdb itself ran the multiplex PCR reads through MiXCR, one entry per CDR3 protein. This sample has approximately 480,000 distinct CDR3 sequences; 15% to 20% occur once, and the top ten carry less than 15%. Study observations and caveats: TRBV28 was favored in persistent disease, as were TRBJ1-2 and TRBJ2-5.

CDR1 WNHNN and CDR2 SYGVQD come from the germline V gene (reference sequence). This CDR3 spans 16 amino acids. The J segment lost 3 bases and the V segment lost 10 bases, leaving 12 bases of the junction unmatched. This sample was shared with a second study, whose subject was T cells in Graves' hyperthyroidism and ophthalmopathy. As that study records: With the HTBI primer set, the TCR CDR3 went through a first round of RT-PCR.

V usage is TRBV10-1 and J usage is TRBJ2-3; 11 bases agree with TRBD2. This TCR was recovered from a man aged 35 to 55 with Graves disease. The sequencing used peripheral blood mononuclear cells (PBMCs), collected at new diagnosis, from a patient treated with antithyroid drugs. CDR3 in amino acids: CANIYGTSGGTDTQYF. The CDR3 DNA reads TGCGCCAACATTTACGGGACTAGCGGAGGAACAGATACGCAGTATTTT.